One TCR beta chain is described in this entry. Total RNA extraction produced at least 5.5 micrograms (per sample) for the study. The data belong to a study of blood T cells in healthy people across ages. Germline V CDR1 and CDR2: LGHNA, YSLEER. V was pared by 1 base and J by 3 bases, with 11 bases between. This CDR3 comprises 15 residues. Through a sample-barcoded 5' primer and a J-beta primer mix, a second PCR was run for roughly 6 to 12 cycles. A template-switch adaptor with 12 random nucleotides tagged each cDNA molecule. One entry per CDR3 protein results from TCRdb running MiXCR on the 5' RACE reads. The top ten clones hold about a quarter of a sample with hundreds of thousands of distinct CDR3 sequences, more than 50% of them seen once.

This chain links TRBV4-3 with TRBJ2-3; unclear D gene. Sequencing used blood. This receptor was identified in a middle-aged man in good health. The CDR3 protein is CASSQGHPDTDTQYF. As DNA, the CDR3 is TGCGCCAGCAGCCAAGGTCACCCGGATACAGATACGCAGTATTTT.